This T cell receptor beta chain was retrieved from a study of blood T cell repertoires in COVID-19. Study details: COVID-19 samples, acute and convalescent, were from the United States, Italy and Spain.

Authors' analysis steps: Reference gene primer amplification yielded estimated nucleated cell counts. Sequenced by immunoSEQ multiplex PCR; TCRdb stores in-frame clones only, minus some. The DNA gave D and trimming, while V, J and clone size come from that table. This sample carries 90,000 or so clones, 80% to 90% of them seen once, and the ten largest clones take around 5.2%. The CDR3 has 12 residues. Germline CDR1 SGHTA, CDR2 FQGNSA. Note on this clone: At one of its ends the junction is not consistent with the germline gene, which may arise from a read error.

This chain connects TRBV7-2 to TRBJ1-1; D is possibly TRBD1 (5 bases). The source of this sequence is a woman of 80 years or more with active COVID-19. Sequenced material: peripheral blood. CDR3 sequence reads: CASSFFGQQVSF. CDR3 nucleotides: TGTGCCAGCAGCTTTTTTGGCCAACAGGTCTCCTTT. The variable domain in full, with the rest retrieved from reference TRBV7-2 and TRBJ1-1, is GAGVSQSPSNKVTEKGKDVELRCDPISGHTALYWYRQSLGQGLEFLIYFQGNSAPDKSGLPSDRFSAERTGGSVSTLTIQRTQQEDSAVYLCASSFFGQQVSFGQGTRLTVV.